The text below deals with one T cell receptor beta chain. Its antigen is currently not known. One base away there is no much larger clone; base qualities are not given. The record originates from a study of identical twins listed by TCRdb under 2016. For context, the study as a whole: To test whether fetal clonotypes persist, the study used deep sequencing on TCR alpha and beta repertoires from monozygotic twins, unrelated adults of various ages, and cord blood. To rule out contamination, the twin experiments were replicated at different times with different library preparation protocols. On the study overall, not on this receptor specifically: Because the same donors could not be followed over many years, the conclusions relied on cross-sectional statistical analysis. Abundant cord blood beta clonotypes carried fewer insertions; young adult naive repertoires showed a weaker similar trend, while memory repertoires showed none. Compared with coincidental sharing between unrelated individuals, out-of-frame TCR alpha sequences shared between twins showed an excess of sequences with low generation probability. Zero-insertion analyses could be partly confounded by invariant T cells such as MAIT and iNKT, though diverse VJ usage argued against such confounding for most clonotypes. Recombination models systematically underestimated out-of-frame TCR alpha sharing in monozygotic twins but agreed with sharing between unrelated individuals. Excess twin sharing in beta out-of-frame sequences was weaker because fewer shared sequences lowered the signal-to-noise ratio.

Reading from cysteine to phenylalanine, the CDR3 counts 12 amino acids. Just the 36-base CDR3 DNA is kept, in frame starting at base 1. The germline V gene (reference sequence) provides CDR1 LNHNV and CDR2 YYDKDF. The germline ends are 8 bases apart after V is trimmed by 3 bases and J by 7 bases. The receptor library was made with 5' RACE. Data came from an Illumina HiSeq 2000. Template switching introduced a universal primer binding site; the final cDNA contained a unique molecular identifier, enabling accurate counting of TCR cDNA molecules. Specific primers in the conserved constant-segment region were used to synthesize first-strand cDNA for TCR alpha and beta chains. To control for contamination, every cDNA library was double barcoded, receiving both a SMART-Mk sample barcode and Illumina barcodes. TruSeq adapter sequences along with Illumina sample barcodes were introduced in two successive PCR steps. TCR alpha and beta cDNA libraries were sequenced on the Illumina HiSeq platform with custom primers. For the original study's pipeline: MiGEC processed the raw reads to extract unique molecular identifiers, while MiXCR was used to determine the CDR3 positions. Recombination models were inferred per individual with the repgenHMM and IGoR tools using an EM algorithm. Shared clonotypes were analyzed with the tcR package in R, and sharing was normalized by the product of cloneset sizes. Out-of-frame nonproductive sequences were analyzed to study raw recombination free of thymic and clonal selection effects. The public reads were run again by TCRdb, first through fastp at Q25 and then through MiXCR, and only productive beta chains were kept. Entries that share a CDR3 protein sequence are merged under the most common genes and DNA. What appears here as the V and J calls and clone size reflects TCRdb's work, not the paper's. The sample profile shows 500,000 or so distinct CDR3 sequences; roughly a fifth of them were found once. Of the sample, about 0.91% is held by the ten largest clones.

Only healthy Caucasian donors were included. The twin cohort consisted of three pairs of female monozygotic twins, all aged roughly 18 to 30 years. CD4+ and CD8+ T cell populations were isolated with positive isolation kits from Invitrogen. These data were also reused for a study on T cells expressing NK-cell markers. The second publication reports: Three sorted T-cell subsets (CD3+CD56+NKG2C+, CD3+CD56+NKG2C- and CD3+CD56-NKG2C+) from about 8 donors had their TCR beta-chain repertoires profiled. Seven of the eight sequenced donors were HCMV-seropositive and one was HCMV-seronegative. In several experiments an anti-gammadeltaTCR antibody was added to restrict sorting to alphabetaTCR-expressing T cells. In a handful of donors, the dominant CD3+CD56+NKG2C+ clonotypes were among the top 10 CD8+ clonotypes and accounted for about 1.0-7.5% of CD8+ T cells. Those dominant clonotypes were again the most abundant among CD3+CD56-NKG2C+ cells in a few donors, at about 25-60.1%. It remained unclear whether the expanded NKG2C-expressing T cell clones were specific for HCMV antigens. The eight sequenced donors were randomly selected healthy volunteers, three men and five women. HCMV-specific IgG was detected in serum with a commercial ELISA kit to determine HCMV serostatus. MIGEC was used to demultiplex reads and group reads by UMI, and MiTCR was used to assemble and quantify clonotypes. To exclude erroneous sequences, only TCR cDNA sequences supported by at least two reads were retained. Downstream repertoire analysis used the tcR package, and clonotypes were matched across fractions by CDR3 nucleotide sequence plus V segment. VDJmatch was used to annotate antigen specificity against VDJdb, with one amino acid substitution in CDR3 allowed.

The sequenced material came from CD4+ T cells sorted from blood. Recombination connected TRBV15 to TRBJ2-3; TRBD1 might be the D gene, on 6 matching bases. This receptor was taken from a young woman in good health. The CDR3 reads as follows: CATSRGANTQYF. At the DNA level, the sequence is TGTGCCACCAGCAGGGGGGCAAATACGCAGTATTTT.